The clone carrying this T cell receptor beta chain was seen just once. The antigen remains unidentified. One junction end does not reproduce the germline sequence, and a read error may be involved. The germline V gene encodes CDR1 GTSNPN and CDR2 SVGIG (reference sequence). CDR3 size: 16 residues. The data originate from a study of shared clonotypes between healthy human individuals. Broader study findings: How much donors shared clonotypes was expected to be affected by sequencing depth.

The data were produced by immunoSEQ multiplex PCR, yet TCRdb's version contains in-frame clones alone and is incomplete. The sample carries 1.6 million or so clones, around 98.5% recorded once. This rearrangement joins TRBV30 to TRBJ2-5; D possibly corresponds to TRBD2 (6 bases). Sequencing used naive CD4+ T cells sorted from blood. Subset denoted: CD45RA+ positively selected. The TCR was taken from a man aged 25 to 45 in good health. CDR3 sequence: CARSVGLDGGRETQYF. CDR3 DNA: TGTGCCCGGAGTGTGGGGCTCGACGGGGGACGTGAGACCCAGTACTTC. The full variable domain, its missing parts supplied by reference TRBV30 and TRBJ2-5, is SQTIHQWPATLVQPVGSPLSLECTVEGTSNPNLYWYRQAAGRGLQLLFYSVGIGQISSEVPQNLSASRPQDRQFILSSKKLLLSDSGFYLCARSVGLDGGRETQYFGPGTRLLVL.